Reported below is one T cell receptor (beta chain). The antigen it binds to is not known. Per-nucleotide qualities are absent, and no much larger clonotype sits a single base away. The sample belongs to a study of blood T cell repertoires in COVID-19 (dated by TCRdb to the early 2020s). Notes on the research overall: Samples from collaborators originated in the United States, Italy and Spain and spanned both the acute and convalescent phases of COVID-19. The repertoires were released in a freely available public database intended as a resource for research on the immune response to SARS-CoV-2. The dataset comprised deeply sampled blood TCRbeta repertoires from subjects exposed to, actively infected with, or recovered from COVID-19. Samples were obtained from the ongoing ImmuneRACE study (first 160 participants) and from 1,254 subjects provided by 6 global collaborators. The prospective study material was composed of cDNA or gDNA derived from T cells, B-cell-depleted T cells, or PBMCs. Nearly every sample came with metadata listing a de-identified subject ID, COVID-19 status, age in years and sex. HLA class I and class II types, where available, came from metadata supplied by the sample provider rather than from assay-based typing.

Each collaborating institution followed its own protocols to collect whole blood in K2EDTA tubes. Collaborator samples were shipped for TCRbeta analysis as frozen whole blood, isolated PBMCs, or DNA extracted from either sample type. In the germline V gene, CDR1 corresponds to LGHNA and CDR2 to YNFKEQ. The V end gives up 1 base and the J end 7 bases, leaving 3 bases in the junction not matched to a gene. The CDR3 contains 13 residues, cysteine and phenylalanine counted. CDR3 DNA only is kept here, 39 bases in frame from base 1. Paper-wide results and their limitations: Clinical and demographic metadata were provided uncurated, with the amount varying by source and participant.

TCRbeta CDR3 regions were amplified from genomic DNA using the immunoSEQ Assay, a bias-controlled multiplex PCR. The paper's data handling went like this. The number of nucleated cells in each sample was estimated by amplification of reference gene primers within the assay. Sequence reads were collapsed and filtered to measure the absolute abundance of every unique TCRbeta CDR3 rearrangement. Productive Simpson clonality was computed per sample as the square root of Simpson's diversity index over productive rearrangements. This is the immuneACCESS table as TCRdb keeps it, with only in-frame sequences that have V and J called. A part of the clones is gone; compared with another copy, unresolved V genes explain less than half, and the rest is unexplained. V and J calls and clone size follow that table, whereas D and trimming were derived from the DNA. This sample holds 250,000 or so clones; 82% were observed only once. Approximately 4.5% of the sample goes to the ten largest clones.

The sequence was collected from a woman in her 70s with acute or convalescent COVID-19. The sequence is built from TRBV4-2 and TRBJ2-7, with 8 central nucleotides matching TRBD1. Sequences were obtained from peripheral blood. Read as DNA, the sequence is TGTGCCAGCAGCCAAGGACAGGGGTGGGAGCAGTACTTC. Its protein product is CASSQGQGWEQYF.